This T cell receptor beta chain stems from a study of CD8+CD57+ T cells in acquired aplastic anemia. The overall study: Across the sorted CD4+ and CD8+ cells, DNA amounts averaged 3.2 ug. The study, taken as a whole, reports: With respect to CD8+ Simpson's diversity, patients and controls did not differ significantly. Patients and controls were found to share 25 to 30 CD8+ CDR3 sequences.

To note about this clonotype: Its target is unknown.

Researchers used genomic DNA as the template to profile TCR beta VDJ and CDR3. TCRdb processed the reads anew with MiXCR; each CDR3 protein has one entry. Of more than 250,000 distinct CDR3 sequences in the sample, 50% to 70% were seen once. CDR3 length: 12 amino acids. The J segment lost 13 bases and the V segment lost 0 bases, leaving 4 bases of the junction unmatched. CDR1 is SGHDT, CDR2 YYEEEE, per germline. The chain recombines TRBV5-6 with TRBJ2-1; TRBD1 aligns across 7 bases. Input material: sorted CD4+, CD8+, or CD8+CD57+ T cells (not recorded which) from PBMCs. The source of this sequence is a human donor with severe aplastic anemia or a healthy control (not recorded which). CDR3 in amino acids: CASSLGRTGQFF. DNA of the CDR3: TGTGCCAGCAGCTTGGGGAGGACAGGTCAGTTCTTC.